One and the same sample provided the 7 T cell receptor beta chains below, sequenced in a study of radiotherapy plus CTLA-4 blockade in lung cancer. Measured with immunoSEQ multiplex PCR; TCRdb has only the in-frame clones, and not every one. Of about 59,000 clones in the sample, more than 70% were seen once. The sequencing here drew on peripheral blood, taken from a patient treated with radiotherapy plus ipilimumab. The source of these receptors is a human donor with non-small cell lung cancer who had a complete response to radiotherapy plus ipilimumab.

In its sample, this clone was seen a few times. As DNA, the CDR3 is TGTGCCAGCAGCCCGCCAGGGATGACCCAAGAGACCCAGTACTTC. Its translation: CASSPPGMTQETQYF. The chain is built from TRBV7-8 and TRBJ2-5, with D perhaps TRBD1 (5 bases). The germline V gene has CDR1 SGHVS and CDR2 FQNEAQ. Trimming took off 5 bases at V and 1 base at J, with 14 bases between the two ends. There are 15 residues in the CDR3.

This clone came up a few times. The genes are TRBV9 and TRBJ1-4, with D possibly TRBD1 on 5 matching bases. Germline assignment: CDR1 SGDLS and CDR2 YYNGEE. V was shortened by 0 bases and J by 1 base, with 13 bases between the two germline ends. The CDR3 spans 17 residues. The CDR3 spells CASSVDGGRGTNEKLFF. DNA of the CDR3: TGTGCCAGCAGCGTAGACGGGGGACGTGGAACTAATGAAAAACTGTTTTTT. The variable domain in full, with the rest retrieved from reference TRBV9 and TRBJ1-4, is DSGVTQTPKHLITATGQRVTLRCSPRSGDLSVYWYQQSLDQGLQFLIQYYNGEERAKGNILERFSAQQFPDLHSELNLSSLELGDSALYFCASSVDGGRGTNEKLFFGSGTQLSVL.

The V gene is TRBV5-1, the J gene TRBJ2-2, with D possibly matching TRBD2 (6 bases). Trimming removed 1 base from V and 5 bases from J, with 18 bases in between. This CDR3 region has 17 residues. CDR1 and CDR2 (germline): SGHRS, YFSETQ. The CDR3 sequence is CASSLLAQGLGTGELFF. The CDR3, as DNA: TGCGCCAGCAGCTTGTTGGCTCAGGGACTTGGTACCGGGGAGCTGTTTTTT.

This rearrangement joins TRBV5-6 to TRBJ2-1, with D tentatively TRBD2 (5 bases). The V end lost 5 bases, the J end lost 0 bases, and 24 bases lay between the germline ends. The CDR3 is made up of 19 amino acids. The germline V gene encodes CDR1 SGHDT and CDR2 YYEEEE. As DNA, the CDR3 is TGTGCCAGCAGGCGTACCAGCGGCGTACCACCGAACTCCTACAATGAGCAGTTCTTC. This gives the protein CASRRTSGVPPNSYNEQFF.

The CDR3 sequence: CAWSVRVRETQYF. CDR3 coding DNA: TGTGCCTGGAGTGTCCGGGTTCGGGAGACCCAGTACTTC. The chain links TRBV30 to TRBJ2-5, with D unclear. Trimming pared 0 bases from V and 5 bases from J, leaving 10 bases between. Germline-derived CDR1 and CDR2 are GTSNPN and SVGIG (reference sequence). The CDR3 loop spans 13 amino acids.

The chain employs TRBV7-8 and TRBJ2-7; TRBD2 aligns across 11 bases. CDR3 length: 17 amino acids. CDR1 is SGHVS, CDR2 FQNEAQ, per germline. With 5 bases clipped from V and 4 bases from J, the junction kept 13 bases outside the gene matches. CDR3 in DNA: TGTGCCAGCAGCCCCGTAGCGGGAGGGCCTTTAGCATACGAGCAGTACTTC. Amino acid sequence: CASSPVAGGPLAYEQYF.

A remark on this clone: The sample carries other DNA sequences with the same CDR3. The chain employs TRBV18 and TRBJ2-1, with 8 bases matching TRBD2. V trimming: 0 bases; J trimming: 6 bases; junction bases outside the gene matches: 10. There are 17 residues in the CDR3. The germline CDR1 and CDR2 sequences are KGHSH and LQKENI. The CDR3 DNA is TGTGCCAGCTCACCACCGAAGGCGGGGGGTGGGATCAATGAGCAGTTCTTC. Translated: CASSPPKAGGGINEQFF.